This T cell receptor (beta chain) was identified during a study of Graves' ophthalmopathy and Graves' hyperthyroidism. Study-wide findings and caveats: Stable hyperthyroidism and ophthalmopathy were told apart by a 13-signature model, which achieved almost 90% sensitivity and approximately 82% specificity. Clonotypes were expanded in thyroid at above 0.001 frequency, and most also appeared in blood.

There are a few counts of this clonotype. The antigen is not known. CDR3 length: 15 amino acids. Per germline, CDR1 SGHVS and CDR2 FQNEAQ. The ends lost 5 bases at V and 7 bases at J; junction bases unmatched: 13. RNA transcripts provided the template for amplifying TCR beta CDR3 regions. First-round RT-PCR used HTBI primers; second-round multiplex PCR followed. TCRdb passed the multiplex PCR reads through MiXCR, listing each CDR3 protein once. The sample shows over a million distinct CDR3 sequences, less than 45% of them seen only once. Patients were diagnosed from clinical symptoms, serum thyroxine, TRAb, thyroid ultrasound and orbital computed tomography.

The origin of this receptor is an adult man with Graves' hyperthyroidism. The sample was peripheral blood or thyroid tissue (not recorded which). The V gene is TRBV7-8, the J gene TRBJ2-7, with 8 bases lining up with TRBD1. Written as DNA, the CDR3 is TGTGCCAGCAGCCAAGGCCGGGACAGGCGGCGGGAGCAGTACTTC. Translated: CASSQGRDRRREQYF.